This paragraph covers one T cell receptor beta chain sequence. Its antigen is unidentified. TCRdb re-called the 5' RACE reads with MiXCR, one entry per CDR3 protein. The sample shows hundreds of thousands of distinct CDR3 sequences, roughly 26% of them seen only once. The CDR3 is 13 residues long. The V end was cut by 0 bases, the J end by 6 bases, with 7 bases between. Germline V gene lookup returns CDR1 SGHDN and CDR2 FVKESK. This sample is drawn from a study of T-cell memory formation after mild COVID-19. Study-wide findings and caveats: CM and EM subsets held most contracting CD4+ clones; EMRA held CD8+ ones.

Material for sequencing was PBMCs or a T cell subset sorted from them (not recorded which). This rearrangement joins TRBV14 to TRBJ2-3; the D call may be TRBD1 or TRBD2 (5 bases each). The receptor comes from an adult woman who had mild COVID-19 (a few samples of this study predate the infection). Cell type and time point are not known. The CDR3 bases are TGTGCCAGCAGCCAAGAGGGGGAGGATACGCAGTATTTT. This gives the protein CASSQEGEDTQYF.